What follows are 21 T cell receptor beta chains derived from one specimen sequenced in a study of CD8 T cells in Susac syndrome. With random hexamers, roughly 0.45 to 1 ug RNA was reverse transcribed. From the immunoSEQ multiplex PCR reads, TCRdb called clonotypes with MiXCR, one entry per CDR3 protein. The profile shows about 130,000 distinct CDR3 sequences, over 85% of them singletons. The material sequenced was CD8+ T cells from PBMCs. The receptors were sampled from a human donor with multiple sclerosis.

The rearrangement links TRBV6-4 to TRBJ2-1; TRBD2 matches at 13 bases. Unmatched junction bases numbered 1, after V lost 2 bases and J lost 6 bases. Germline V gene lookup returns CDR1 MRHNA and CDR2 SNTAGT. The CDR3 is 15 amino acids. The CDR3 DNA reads TGTGCCAGCAGTGACACTAGCGGGGGGGCCAATGAGCAGTTCTTC. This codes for CASSDTSGGANEQFF.

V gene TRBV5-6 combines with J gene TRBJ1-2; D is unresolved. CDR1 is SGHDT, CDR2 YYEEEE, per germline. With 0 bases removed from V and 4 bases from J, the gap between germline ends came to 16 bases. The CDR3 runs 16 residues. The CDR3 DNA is TGTGCCAGCAGCTTGGAATTAGAGGGTAGCTTCTATGGCTACACCTTC. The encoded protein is CASSLELEGSFYGYTF.

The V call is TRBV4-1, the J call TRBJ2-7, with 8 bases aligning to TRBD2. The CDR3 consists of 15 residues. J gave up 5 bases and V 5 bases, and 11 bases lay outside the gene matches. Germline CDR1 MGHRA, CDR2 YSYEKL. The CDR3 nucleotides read TGCGCCAGCAGCGGACGGGGGGGCTTCTCAAACGAGCAGTACTTC. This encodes CASSGRGGFSNEQYF.

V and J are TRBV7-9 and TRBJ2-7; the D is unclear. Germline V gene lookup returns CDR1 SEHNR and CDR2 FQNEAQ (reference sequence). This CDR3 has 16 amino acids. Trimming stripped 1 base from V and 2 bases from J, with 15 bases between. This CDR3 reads CASSLDVSSTTYEQYF. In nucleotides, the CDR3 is TGTGCCAGCAGCTTAGATGTCTCAAGTACCACCTACGAGCAGTACTTC.

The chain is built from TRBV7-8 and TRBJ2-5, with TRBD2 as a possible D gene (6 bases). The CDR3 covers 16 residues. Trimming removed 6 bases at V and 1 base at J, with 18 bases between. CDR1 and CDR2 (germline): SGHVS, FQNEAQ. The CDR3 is CASSPVRRGLQETQYF. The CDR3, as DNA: TGTGCCAGCAGTCCCGTTCGGCGGGGACTCCAAGAGACCCAGTACTTC.

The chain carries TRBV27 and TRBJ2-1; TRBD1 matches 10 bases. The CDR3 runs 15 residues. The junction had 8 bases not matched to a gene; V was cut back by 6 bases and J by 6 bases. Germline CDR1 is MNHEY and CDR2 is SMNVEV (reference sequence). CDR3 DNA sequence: TGTGCCAGCAGCCACCCCCGGACAGGGGGCAATGAGCAGTTCTTC. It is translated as CASSHPRTGGNEQFF.

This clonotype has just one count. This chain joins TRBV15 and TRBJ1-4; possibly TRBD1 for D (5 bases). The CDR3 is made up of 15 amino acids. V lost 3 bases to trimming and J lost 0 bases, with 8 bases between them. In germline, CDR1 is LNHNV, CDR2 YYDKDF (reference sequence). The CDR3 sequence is CATSRDTATNEKLFF. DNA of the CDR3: TGTGCCACCAGCAGGGACACCGCAACTAATGAAAAACTGTTTTTT.

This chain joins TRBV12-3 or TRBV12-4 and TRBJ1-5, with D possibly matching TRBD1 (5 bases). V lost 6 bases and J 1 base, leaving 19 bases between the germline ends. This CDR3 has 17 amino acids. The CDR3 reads CASSPGGGILSNQPQHF. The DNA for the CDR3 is TGTGCCAGCAGCCCTGGGGGGGGAATTTTAAGCAATCAGCCCCAGCATTTT.

For the CDR3, the DNA is TGCAGCGTTGAACTCCTACAGGGCCTGAATACTAATACGCAGTATTTT. This encodes CSVELLQGLNTNTQYF. The chain has TRBV29-1 and TRBJ2-3; maybe TRBD1 (6 bases). The V end was cut by 2 bases, the J end by 7 bases, with 22 bases between. From germline, CDR1 is SQVTM and CDR2 ANQGSEA. This CDR3 has 16 residues.

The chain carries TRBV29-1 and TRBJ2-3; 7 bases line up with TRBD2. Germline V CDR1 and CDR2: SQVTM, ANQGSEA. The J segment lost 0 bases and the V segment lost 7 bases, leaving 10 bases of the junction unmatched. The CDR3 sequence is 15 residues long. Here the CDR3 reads CSAIPSGTSTDTQYF. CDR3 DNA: TGCAGCGCTATACCTAGCGGTACAAGCACAGATACGCAGTATTTT.

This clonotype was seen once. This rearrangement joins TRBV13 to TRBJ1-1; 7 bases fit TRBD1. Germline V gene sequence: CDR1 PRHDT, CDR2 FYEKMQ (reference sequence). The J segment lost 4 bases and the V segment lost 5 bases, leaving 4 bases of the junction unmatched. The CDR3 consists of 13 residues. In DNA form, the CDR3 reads TGTGCCAGCAGCGGGGGACAGCGCACTGAAGCTTTCTTT. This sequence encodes CASSGGQRTEAFF.

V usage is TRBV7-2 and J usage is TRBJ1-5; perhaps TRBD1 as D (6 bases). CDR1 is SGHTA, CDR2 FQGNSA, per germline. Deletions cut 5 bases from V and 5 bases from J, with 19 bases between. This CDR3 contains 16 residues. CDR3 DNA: TGTGCCAGCAGCATATATCAGGGGAAGGGGGATCAGCCCCAGCATTTT. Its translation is CASSIYQGKGDQPQHF.

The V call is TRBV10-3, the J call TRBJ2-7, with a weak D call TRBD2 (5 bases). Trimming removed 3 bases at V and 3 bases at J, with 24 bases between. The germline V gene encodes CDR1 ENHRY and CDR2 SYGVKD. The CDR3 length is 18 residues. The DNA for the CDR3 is TGTGCCATCAGTGATATGGCTTTAGGAGGAGACTCCTACTACGAGCAGTACGTC. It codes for CAISDMALGGDSYYEQYV.

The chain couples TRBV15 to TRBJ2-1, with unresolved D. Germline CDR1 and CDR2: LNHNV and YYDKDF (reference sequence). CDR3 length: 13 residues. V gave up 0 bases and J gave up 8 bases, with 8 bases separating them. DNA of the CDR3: TGTGCCACCAGCAGAGATCTGGTGGATGAGCAGTTCTTC. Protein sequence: CATSRDLVDEQFF.

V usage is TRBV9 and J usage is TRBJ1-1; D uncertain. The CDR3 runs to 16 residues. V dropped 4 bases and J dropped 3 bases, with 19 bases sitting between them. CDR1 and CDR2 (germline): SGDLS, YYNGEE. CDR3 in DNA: TGTGCCAGCAGCCCTGTAGCGGCCAGCTTGTACACTGAAGCTTTCTTT. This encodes CASSPVAASLYTEAFF. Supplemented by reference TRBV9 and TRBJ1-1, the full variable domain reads DSGVTQTPKHLITATGQRVTLRCSPRSGDLSVYWYQQSLDQGLQFLIQYYNGEERAKGNILERFSAQQFPDLHSELNLSSLELGDSALYFCASSPVAASLYTEAFFGQGTRLTVV.

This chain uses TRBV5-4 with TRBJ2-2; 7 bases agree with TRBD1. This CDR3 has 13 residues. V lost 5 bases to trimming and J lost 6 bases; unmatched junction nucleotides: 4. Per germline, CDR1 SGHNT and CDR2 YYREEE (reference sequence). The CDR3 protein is CASSPTGAGELFF. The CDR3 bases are TGTGCCAGCAGTCCTACAGGGGCCGGGGAGCTGTTTTTT.

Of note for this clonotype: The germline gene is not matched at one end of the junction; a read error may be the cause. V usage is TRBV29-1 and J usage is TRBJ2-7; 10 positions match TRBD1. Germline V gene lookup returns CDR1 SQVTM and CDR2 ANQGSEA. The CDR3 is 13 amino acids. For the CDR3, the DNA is TGCAGCGTAGAAGGGACAGGGGCCTACGAGCAGTACTTC. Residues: CSVEGTGAYEQYF.

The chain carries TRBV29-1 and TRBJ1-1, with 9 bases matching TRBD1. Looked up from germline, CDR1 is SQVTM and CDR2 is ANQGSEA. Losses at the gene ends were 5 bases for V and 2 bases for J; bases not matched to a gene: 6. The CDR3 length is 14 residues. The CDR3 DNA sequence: TGCAGCGTTTATACGGGACAGGGAAACACTGAAGCTTTCTTT. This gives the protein CSVYTGQGNTEAFF. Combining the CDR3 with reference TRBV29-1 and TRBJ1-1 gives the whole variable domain SAVISQKPSRDICQRGTSLTIQCQVDSQVTMMFWYRQQPGQSLTLIATANQGSEATYESGFVIDKFPISRPNLTFSTLTVSNMSPEDSSIYLCSVYTGQGNTEAFFGQGTRLTVV.

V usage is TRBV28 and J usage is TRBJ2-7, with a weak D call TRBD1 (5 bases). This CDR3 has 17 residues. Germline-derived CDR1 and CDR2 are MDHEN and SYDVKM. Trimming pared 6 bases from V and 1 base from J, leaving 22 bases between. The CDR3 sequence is CASRALTDSSQSYEQYF. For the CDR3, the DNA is TGTGCCAGCAGGGCCCTCACCGACAGCTCCCAATCCTACGAGCAGTACTTC.

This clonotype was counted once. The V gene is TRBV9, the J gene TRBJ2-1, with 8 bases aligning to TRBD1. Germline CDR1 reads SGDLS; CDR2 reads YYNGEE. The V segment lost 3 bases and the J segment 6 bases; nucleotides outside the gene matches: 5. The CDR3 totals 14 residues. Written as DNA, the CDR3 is TGTGCCAGCAGCGCTGGACAGGGAGGCAATGAGCAGTTCTTC. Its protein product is CASSAGQGGNEQFF.

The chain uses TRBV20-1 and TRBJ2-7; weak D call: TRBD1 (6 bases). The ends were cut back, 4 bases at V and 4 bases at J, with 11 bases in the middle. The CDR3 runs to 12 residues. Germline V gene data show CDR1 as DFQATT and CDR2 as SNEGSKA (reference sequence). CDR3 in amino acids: CSATGDSYEQYV. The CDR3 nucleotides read TGCAGTGCTACAGGGGATTCTTACGAGCAGTACGTC.